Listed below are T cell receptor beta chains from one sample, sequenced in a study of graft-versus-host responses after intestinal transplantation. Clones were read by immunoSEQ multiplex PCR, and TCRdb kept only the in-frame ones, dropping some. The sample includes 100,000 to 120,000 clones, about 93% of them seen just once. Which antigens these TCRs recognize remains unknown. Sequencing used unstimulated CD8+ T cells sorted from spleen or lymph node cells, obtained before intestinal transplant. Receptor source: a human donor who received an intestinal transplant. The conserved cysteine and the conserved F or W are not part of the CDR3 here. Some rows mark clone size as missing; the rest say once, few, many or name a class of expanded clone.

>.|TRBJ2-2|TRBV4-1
ASRGRLAGVNTGELF
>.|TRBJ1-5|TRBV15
ATSRATGTRNNQPQH
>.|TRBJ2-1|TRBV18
ASSPLKGNNEQF
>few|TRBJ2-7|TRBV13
ASSLEGGEQY
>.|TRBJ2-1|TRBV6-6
ASSYSHEQF
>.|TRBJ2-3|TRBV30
AWSLGGLAQDTQY
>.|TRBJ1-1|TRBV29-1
SVASGPGDTEAF
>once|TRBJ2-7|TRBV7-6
ASSPASYEQY
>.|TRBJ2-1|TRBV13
ASSLLGTRSDEQF
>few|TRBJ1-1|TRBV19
ASRIGGTNTEAF
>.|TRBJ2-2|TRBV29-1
SVELTSGRAPGELF
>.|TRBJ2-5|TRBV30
AWSVLLGVGETQY
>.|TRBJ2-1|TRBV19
ASSLTGGSYNEQF
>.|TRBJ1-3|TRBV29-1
SATWQSSGNTIY
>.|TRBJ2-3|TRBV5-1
ASSLENSVPDTQY
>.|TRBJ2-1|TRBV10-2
ASRDRGYNEQF
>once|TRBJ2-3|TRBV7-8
ASSFRPGLDADTQY
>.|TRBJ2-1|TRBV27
ASSSPSGLAHNEQF
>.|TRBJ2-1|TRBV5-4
ASSTASNEQF
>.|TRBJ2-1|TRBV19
ASKGSRLSSYNEQF
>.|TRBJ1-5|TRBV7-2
ASSFPQGQPQH
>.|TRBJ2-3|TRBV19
ASSGADTQY
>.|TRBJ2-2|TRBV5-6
ASSLFGELF
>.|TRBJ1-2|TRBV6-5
ASSTDGSYGYT
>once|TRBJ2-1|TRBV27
ASRISGGEYNEQF
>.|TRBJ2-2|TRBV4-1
ASSQVRGSTGELF
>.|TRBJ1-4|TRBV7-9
ASSYKGQGATNEKLF
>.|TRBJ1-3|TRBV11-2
ASSLHAGGPLNTIY
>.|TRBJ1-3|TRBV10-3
AISESGRVLSGNTIY
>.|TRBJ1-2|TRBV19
ASEGVVGYGYT
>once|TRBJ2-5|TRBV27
ASGGRNEETQY
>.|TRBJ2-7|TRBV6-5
ASSYYLGGAEQY
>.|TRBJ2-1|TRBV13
ASSLAGVDEQF
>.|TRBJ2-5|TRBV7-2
ASSPTLVLETQY
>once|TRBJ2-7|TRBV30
AWLPGTRVLEQY
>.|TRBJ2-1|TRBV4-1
ASSHKLAGGPNEQF
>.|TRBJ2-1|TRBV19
ASSIPYSSYNEQF
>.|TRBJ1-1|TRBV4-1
ASTQDRDTEAF
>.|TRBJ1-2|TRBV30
AWSGNGRHYGYT
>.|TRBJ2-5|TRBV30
AGMATKGETQY
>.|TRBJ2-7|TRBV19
ASSPRRATKEEQY
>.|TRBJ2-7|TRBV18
ASSPPPAGDYEQY
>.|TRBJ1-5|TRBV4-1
ASSLTGGTGGPDQPQH
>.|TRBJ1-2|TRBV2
ASSEKLGESGYGYT
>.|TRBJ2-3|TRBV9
ASSERAGELLVIDRT